Listed below are T cell receptor beta chains from one sample, sequenced in a study of cytomegalovirus exposure and HLA in healthy donors. Assay used: immunoSEQ multiplex PCR; TCRdb lists only in-frame clones, some missing. The data show about 130,000 clones, about 78% seen once. The sequenced material came from PBMCs. Source of these receptors: a female donor in good health and CMV-seronegative. Both conserved end residues are part of each CDR3. A D gene is named only where the DNA matches it firmly.

j_call | d_call | v_call | cdr3_aa
TRBJ1-1 | - | TRBV5-1 | CASSLALGGNEAFF
TRBJ2-3 | - | TRBV7-2 | CASSLNSGSWDTQYF
TRBJ1-5 | - | TRBV2 | CASSFNPGQPQHF
TRBJ2-5 | TRBD2 | TRBV5-1 | CASSPASGGFQETQYF
TRBJ2-7 | - | TRBV30 | CAWGGGGGLGYEQYF
TRBJ2-7 | TRBD2 | TRBV28 | CASNLLAGYEQYF
TRBJ2-3 | TRBD1 | TRBV7-8 | CASSLTPTGIYTDTQYF
TRBJ2-7 | - | TRBV6-6 | CASSYSTGYEQYF
TRBJ2-5 | TRBD1 | TRBV7-2 | CASSLQGAETQYF
TRBJ2-7 | - | TRBV5-4 | CASSSSGQVYEQYF
TRBJ1-1 | - | TRBV27 | CASSFQGNLNTEAFF
TRBJ2-3 | - | TRBV5-1 | CASSLAGIWTGGFTDTQYF
TRBJ1-2 | TRBD1 | TRBV6-6 | CASSPATGFGGYTF
TRBJ2-7 | TRBD2 | TRBV5-6 | CASSLGAGGGYEQYF
TRBJ2-2 | - | TRBV5-4 | CASRAGGRETGELFF
TRBJ2-3 | TRBD2 | TRBV10-3 | CAISEPPAGGMTSTDTQYF
TRBJ1-2 | TRBD1 | TRBV30 | CAWNRGTAYGYTF
TRBJ1-6 | TRBD1 | TRBV6-6 | CASSPRGQGDSPLHF
TRBJ1-5 | - | TRBV6-1 | CACGYSNQPQHF
TRBJ2-7 | TRBD1 | TRBV5-4 | CASSLGTAYIYEQYF
TRBJ1-1 | - | TRBV4-2 | CASSALPVQEAFF
TRBJ2-3 | TRBD2 | TRBV5-1 | CASSPKTSGRAADTQYF
TRBJ2-2 | TRBD1 | TRBV5-1 | CASSFRGTGELFF
TRBJ2-1 | TRBD2 | TRBV29-1 | CSCRGSGTSSYNEQFF
TRBJ2-7 | TRBD1 | TRBV6-5 | CASSSPPGQGTYEQYF
TRBJ2-7 | - | TRBV30 | CAWTDSYEQCF
TRBJ2-7 | TRBD2 | TRBV27 | CASRPSGKSYEQYF
TRBJ2-1 | - | TRBV5-6 | CASSFNDRDEQFF
TRBJ2-7 | TRBD1 | TRBV19 | CATRGTGVYEQYF
TRBJ2-3 | - | TRBV10-3 | CAISDRDKHTDTQYF
TRBJ1-5 | - | TRBV7-2 | CASSSQGNQPQHF
TRBJ2-7 | TRBD2 | TRBV7-8 | CASSLGPGTSLPEQYF
TRBJ2-1 | TRBD1 | TRBV11-3 | CASSSRDRYNEQFF
TRBJ2-5 | - | TRBV7-2 | CASSPNRDSQQTQYF
TRBJ1-1 | - | TRBV5-4 | CASSLAREGGTEAFF
TRBJ2-3 | TRBD2 | TRBV5-1 | CASSLGTTSGSTDTQYF
TRBJ1-5 | TRBD1 | TRBV27 | CASSRTGGQPQHF
TRBJ2-5 | TRBD1 | TRBV27 | CASSPYPGQGARETQYF
TRBJ1-4 | - | TRBV28 | CASSLLLLFDGSGDEKLFF
TRBJ2-3 | - | TRBV11-3 | CASSLGGLGTQYF
TRBJ2-7 | TRBD2 | TRBV7-2 | CASSFSGRAPEQYF
TRBJ1-1 | - | TRBV7-8 | CASSHDKRGSQAFF
TRBJ2-1 | TRBD1 | TRBV6-5 | CASGSTGDYNEQFF
TRBJ2-3 | TRBD1 | TRBV6-6 | CASSRTGTDTQYF
TRBJ2-1 | - | TRBV7-2 | CASSFSADEQFF
TRBJ2-3 | - | TRBV21-1 | CASSNKAASGTGETDTQYF
TRBJ2-2 | TRBD2 | TRBV11-3 | CASKVASGTGELFF
TRBJ2-7 | TRBD2 | TRBV30 | CAWTGGAGEDQYEQYF
TRBJ1-1 | - | TRBV6-1 | CASHPRGNTEAFF
TRBJ2-2 | TRBD2 | TRBV11-2 | CASTILAGVPGELFF
TRBJ2-7 | - | TRBV11-3 | CASSLGAGEQYF
- | TRBD1 | TRBV5-1 | CASSPGTAYESYEQYF
TRBJ2-7 | - | TRBV7-8 | CASSPQGGGSSYEQYF
TRBJ1-2 | TRBD1 | TRBV6-6 | CASSLGQDYGYTF
TRBJ2-7 | - | TRBV6-6 | CASSYLGRGEQYF
TRBJ1-5 | - | TRBV27 | CASSLIGSNQPQHF
TRBJ1-2 | - | TRBV4-2 | CASSQDQFTRLYGYTF
TRBJ2-1 | - | TRBV6-5 | CASSYSPGYEQFF
TRBJ2-1 | - | TRBV27 | CASRLGRAVNEQFF